This T cell receptor (beta chain) is drawn from a study of T cell responses to AZD1222 COVID-19 vaccine. Assay: immunoSEQ multiplex PCR; the TCRdb copy retains only in-frame clones and omits some. Here the sample spans around 150,000 clones, about 91% being singletons. The V gene lost 3 bases and the J gene lost 7 bases, with 12 bases spanning the gap. The CDR3 extends over 13 amino acids. The germline V gene has CDR1 SGHAT and CDR2 FQDESV (reference sequence). The source was peripheral blood, collected 28 days after the second AZD1222 dose. The source is an adult who received the AZD1222 COVID-19 vaccine. The chain joins TRBV11-1 to TRBJ1-1; a possible D gene is TRBD1 (6 bases). The CDR3 protein is CASSFRGHSEAFF. The DNA of the CDR3 is TGTGCCAGCAGCTTTCGGGGGCACAGTGAAGCTTTCTTT.